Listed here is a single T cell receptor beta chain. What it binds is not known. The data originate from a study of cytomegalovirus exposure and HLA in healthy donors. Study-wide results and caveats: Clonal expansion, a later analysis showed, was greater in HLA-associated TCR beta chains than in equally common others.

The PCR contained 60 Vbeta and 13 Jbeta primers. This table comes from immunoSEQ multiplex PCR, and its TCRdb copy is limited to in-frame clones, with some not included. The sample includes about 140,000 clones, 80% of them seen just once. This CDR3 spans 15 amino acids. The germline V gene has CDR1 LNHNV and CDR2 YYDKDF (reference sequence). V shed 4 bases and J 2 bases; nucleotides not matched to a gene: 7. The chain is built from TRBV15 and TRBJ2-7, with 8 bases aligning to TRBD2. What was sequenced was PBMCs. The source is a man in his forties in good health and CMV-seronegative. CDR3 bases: TGTGCCACCAGCACGAGCGGGGGCCGGACCTACGAGCAGTACTTC. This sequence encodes CATSTSGGRTYEQYF. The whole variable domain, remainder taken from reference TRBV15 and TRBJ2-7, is DAMVIQNPRYQVTQFGKPVTLSCSQTLNHNVMYWYQQKSSQAPKLLFHYYDKDFNNEADTPDNFQSRRPNTSFCFLDIRSPGLGDTAMYLCATSTSGGRTYEQYFGPGTRLTVT.